This T cell receptor beta chain derives from a study of cytomegalovirus exposure and HLA in healthy donors. Study conclusions and caveats: Follow-up analysis found HLA locus-dependent TCR association rates, highest for DRB1 and lowest for HLA-C.

With regard to this clone: No antigen is known for it.

Both 60 Vbeta primers and 13 Jbeta primers went into the PCR. Assay used: immunoSEQ multiplex PCR; TCRdb lists only in-frame clones, some missing. The table has hundreds of thousands of clones, around 83% seen once. Sequencing was carried out using PBMCs. The source is a girl aged 5 to 17 in good health and CMV-seronegative.

In nucleotides, the CDR3 is TGTGCCAGCAGCCGAGGGACAGACCTAATGTATGGCTACACCTTC. It is translated as CASSRGTDLMYGYTF. The V and J genes are TRBV9 and TRBJ1-2; 7 bases fit TRBD1. CDR1 is SGDLS, CDR2 YYNGEE, per germline. This CDR3 region has 15 residues. The V gene end was trimmed by 4 bases and the J gene end by 5 bases; junction bases not matched to a gene: 11.